Each of the 21 T cell receptor beta chains below was sequenced from the same sample in a study of tumor-infiltrating lymphocytes in oesophageal squamous cell carcinoma (dated by TCRdb to about 2016). Libraries were prepared through PCR. Sequenced using an Illumina HiSeq 2000. Through fastp at Q25 and MiXCR, TCRdb rebuilt clones from the public reads, retaining in-frame beta chains. Merged by CDR3 protein, the rows form single entries marked with the most common genes and DNA. For this sample the table gives 6,500 to 8,500 distinct CDR3 sequences, of which more than 15% were detected only once. The leading ten clones occupy more than 10% of the sample. Sequenced input: blood. The receptors stem from a male donor with esophageal squamous cell carcinoma.

The rearrangement links TRBV7-2 to TRBJ2-3; 9 bases map to TRBD2. Germline V gene data show CDR1 as SGHTA and CDR2 as FQGNSA. J gave up 0 bases and V 5 bases, and 12 bases lay outside the gene matches. This CDR3 has 18 amino acids. CDR3 residues: CASSRRGGGYSSTDTQYF. The CDR3 region has the DNA TGTGCCAGCAGCCGTCGCGGGGGGGGCTATTCTAGCACAGATACGCAGTATTTT.

Judged by abundance, this clonotype is medium-sized. The V and J genes are TRBV6-1 and TRBJ1-1; 12 nucleotides agree with TRBD1. Germline CDR1 is MNHNS and CDR2 is SASEGT. Unmatched junction bases numbered 8, after V lost 2 bases and J lost 4 bases. The CDR3 is 17 residues long. CDR3 residues: CASSERGTGGLGTEAFF. In nucleotides, the CDR3 is TGTGCCAGCAGTGAACGGGGGACAGGGGGCCTGGGCACTGAAGCTTTCTTT.

This clonotype occurred many times. The gene calls are TRBV2 and TRBJ2-1; 8 bases map to TRBD2. The J segment lost 6 bases and the V segment lost 8 bases, leaving 6 bases of the junction unmatched. CDR3 length equals 13 residues. Germline values: CDR1 SNHLY, CDR2 FYNNEI. The DNA for the CDR3 is TGTGCCAGCGCGGGACTAGTTTTCAATGAGCAGTTCTTC. Its translation: CASAGLVFNEQFF.

The rearrangement uses TRBV6-1 and TRBJ2-5; D gene uncertain. The J call is uncertain, as TRBJ2-1 better fits the DNA end. The CDR3 has 16 residues. CDR1 is MNHNS and CDR2 is SASEGT in the germline V gene. This CDR3 is CASSYETGRFAYEQFF. The DNA for the CDR3 is TGTGCCAGCAGTTACGAAACTGGACGCTTTGCCTACGAGCAGTTCTTC.

This clonotype rates as medium-sized (0.01 to 0.1%). The V and J genes are TRBV11-3 and TRBJ2-5, with D tentatively TRBD1 (7 bases). This CDR3 has 15 amino acids. The ends were cut back, 5 bases at V and 7 bases at J, with 20 bases in the middle. In germline, CDR1 is SGHNT, CDR2 YENEEA. In DNA form, the CDR3 reads TGTGCCAGCAGCAGAGGCGGGACAGAGGGGGGGACCCAGTACTTC. Its protein product is CASSRGGTEGGTQYF.

This clonotype was seen repeatedly, ten times or more. J is TRBJ2-1 and V is TRBV18; 9 bases are shared with TRBD2. CDR1 is KGHSH, CDR2 LQKENI, per germline. The CDR3 runs to 14 residues. The junction had 10 bases not matched to a gene; V was cut back by 1 base and J by 15 bases. The CDR3 coding sequence is TGTGCCAGCTCACCACTCGCCGAGCGGGGGGCCTGGTTCTTC. Its protein product is CASSPLAERGAWFF.

This clonotype was found a few times. Because it lacks the conserved phenylalanine or tryptophan at the end, this CDR3 is likely a read error. The limits of the CDR3 on the DNA are not certain, so only TCRdb's listed CDR3 is given. The V and J genes are TRBV6-6 and TRBJ2-4; TRBD1, as called in the table, went unchecked against the DNA. In germline, CDR1 is MNHNY, CDR2 SVGAGI (reference sequence). The CDR3 has 8 amino acids, counting both end residues. CDR3 sequence: CASTSRGS.

This clonotype is categorized as medium-sized. The V gene is TRBV7-2, the J gene TRBJ1-1; D is uncertain. The CDR3 contains 11 residues. Between the trimmed V and J ends, which lost 6 bases and 4 bases, there was a span of 6 bases. Germline V CDR1 and CDR2: SGHTA, FQGNSA. For the CDR3, the DNA is TGTGCCAGCAGATGGACCACTGAAGCTTTCTTT. As protein: CASRWTTEAFF. Variable domain in full (rest from reference TRBV7-2 and TRBJ1-1): GAGVSQSPSNKVTEKGKDVELRCDPISGHTALYWYRQSLGQGLEFLIYFQGNSAPDKSGLPSDRFSAERTGGSVSTLTIQRTQQEDSAVYLCASRWTTEAFFGQGTRLTVV.

This clonotype has a count of ten or more. This chain uses TRBV28 with TRBJ2-2, with 10 bases aligning to TRBD2. V shed 7 bases and J 1 base; nucleotides not matched to a gene: 3. CDR1 is MDHEN, CDR2 SYDVKM, per germline. The length of the CDR3 is 15 residues. CDR3 region: CASTSGGLNTGELFF. The CDR3 DNA sequence: TGTGCCAGCACTAGCGGGGGCCTGAACACCGGGGAGCTGTTTTTT.

This clonotype was detected ten times or more. This chain links TRBV5-6 with TRBJ2-5, with TRBD2 as a possible D gene (6 bases). Germline V CDR1 and CDR2: SGHDT, YYEEEE. The CDR3 has 16 amino acids. The V gene lost 4 bases and the J gene lost 4 bases, with 20 bases spanning the gap. CDR3 sequence: CASSLHLDTGAETQYF. DNA of the CDR3: TGTGCCAGCAGCCTCCATCTGGACACGGGAGCAGAGACCCAGTACTTC.

Within the sample, this clonotype is medium-sized. This chain joins TRBV7-8 and TRBJ2-1; D gene unclear. The CDR3 loop spans 13 amino acids. Germline V gene sequence: CDR1 SGHVS, CDR2 FQNEAQ. The V end was cut by 2 bases, the J end by 6 bases, with 8 bases between. CDR3 bases: TGTGCCAGCAGCTTAACCGCTGCCAATGAGCAGTTCTTC. Translation gives CASSLTAANEQFF.

This chain uses TRBV6-1 with TRBJ1-1, with 9 nucleotides matching TRBD1. CDR1 is MNHNS and CDR2 is SASEGT in the germline V gene. This CDR3 has 16 amino acids. The J segment lost 5 bases and the V segment lost 7 bases, leaving 14 bases of the junction unmatched. CDR3 protein: CASIVGQGGRRTEAFF. Here the CDR3 DNA reads TGTGCCAGCATTGTGGGACAGGGAGGGAGGCGGACTGAAGCTTTCTTT.

By its share, this clonotype is large. V is TRBV7-9 and J is TRBJ2-1; 7 bases agree with TRBD2. This CDR3 comprises 12 residues. With V trimmed by 11 bases and J by 6 bases, 7 bases remained unmatched. Germline-derived CDR1 and CDR2 are SEHNR and FQNEAQ (reference sequence). CDR3 DNA sequence: TGTGCCGGTACCGGGGGGTTCAATGAGCAGTTCTTC. It codes for CAGTGGFNEQFF.

The J gene is TRBJ1-5, the V gene TRBV27; D not resolved. V lost 6 bases and J lost 3, with 6 bases in between. Germline-derived CDR1 and CDR2 are MNHEY and SMNVEV (reference sequence). This CDR3 spans 12 amino acids. Here the CDR3 DNA reads TGTGCCAGCAGCACCCACAATCAGCCCCAGCATTTT. Protein sequence: CASSTHNQPQHF.

This clonotype was seen repeatedly, ten times or more. The conserved final phenylalanine or tryptophan is absent from the CDR3, which likely points to a read error. The limits of the CDR3 on the DNA are not certain, so only TCRdb's listed CDR3 is given. The chain combines TRBV7-2 with TRBJ2-5; TRBD2, the D gene given by the table, was not confirmed from the DNA. Germline-derived CDR1 and CDR2 are SGHTA and FQGNSA. Counting both end residues, the CDR3 totals 16 amino acids. The CDR3 spells CASSFTSVDSPLHFGN.

In this sample, this clonotype turned up many times. This CDR3 is CASSIAVTSGGAKNIQYF. The DNA of the CDR3 is TGTGCCAGTAGTATCGCAGTGACTAGCGGGGGGGCCAAAAACATTCAGTACTTC. This chain links TRBV19 with TRBJ2-4; TRBD2 matches 13 bases. The CDR3 is 18 amino acids. J was trimmed by 1 base and V by 3 bases; bases with no gene match: 6. Germline assignment: CDR1 LNHDA and CDR2 SQIVND (reference sequence).

This clonotype is medium-sized. The rearrangement uses TRBV6-1 and TRBJ1-1; 10 bases are shared with TRBD1. Germline trimming cut 11 bases from V and 10 bases from J; bases unmatched to any gene: 13. The CDR3 is 13 residues long. Germline CDR1 reads MNHNS; CDR2 reads SASEGT. CDR3 sequence (DNA): TGTGCCTCCTACCCCCCCGACAGGGGGCGAGCTTTCTTT. Amino acids: CASYPPDRGRAFF.

There are many counts of this clonotype. This sequence joins TRBV27 and TRBJ1-6, with 7 bases that match TRBD1. The V segment lost 4 bases and the J segment 5 bases; nucleotides outside the gene matches: 8. Germline CDR1 MNHEY, CDR2 SMNVEV (reference sequence). The CDR3 length is 16 residues. CDR3 region: CASSYFGTANNSPLHF. The CDR3 DNA follows: TGTGCCAGCAGTTACTTTGGGACAGCAAATAATTCACCCCTCCACTTT.

About this clonotype itself: This is likely a read error, given that the CDR3 carries no conserved phenylalanine or tryptophan at its end. The DNA is left out, because the CDR3 cannot be placed on it with certainty; the CDR3 is given as TCRdb lists it. The gene calls are TRBV6-8 and TRBJ2-3; the listed D gene, TRBD1, was not tested against the DNA. The CDR3 spans 15 amino acids, including both terminal residues. Per the germline V gene, CDR1 is MNHGY and CDR2 is SAAAGT. The CDR3 loop reads CASSKTDAGEQFFGP.

At least ten counts were recorded for this clonotype. This may come from a read error, since a much larger clone is one base off. The V and J genes are TRBV6-2 or TRBV6-3 and TRBJ2-7, with D unclear. This CDR3 has 12 residues. V was shortened by 2 bases and J by 7 bases, with 9 bases between the two germline ends. Germline V gene lookup returns CDR1 MNHEY and CDR2 SVGEGT. The chain's CDR3 is CASSYTSQEQYF. The CDR3 DNA is TGTGCCAGCAGTTACACAAGCCAGGAGCAGTACTTC.

In regard to this clonotype: Given a much more abundant clone one base away, this may be a read error. This rearrangement joins TRBV27 to TRBJ1-1, with D perhaps TRBD1 (6 bases). Germline-derived CDR1 and CDR2 are MNHEY and SMNVEV (reference sequence). The CDR3 has 18 amino acids. For the CDR3, the DNA is TGTGCCAGCAGTCTAAACTACAATTCCAGGGGACTAGGTGAAAAACTGTATTTT. Encoded protein: CASSLNYNSRGLGEKLYF.